Following are 11 T cell receptor beta chains from one sample sequenced in a study of CXCR3-negative and CXCR3-positive naive CD8 T cells. The study's findings and limits: Compared with CXCR3-negative naive cells, CXCR3-positive naive cells showed more hydrophobic TRB CDR3s.

These receptors lack a known antigen. The TRB cDNA libraries were prepared by 5' RACE with UMI labels. TCRdb reprocessed the 5' RACE reads, with one entry per CDR3 protein and no DNA. In all, the sample yields about 90,000 distinct CDR3 sequences. Sequenced sample: naive CXCR3+ CD8+ T cells from blood. Subset denoted: CD45RO-CCR7+CD27+CD95- naive CD8+ T cells expressing CXCR3 (TNR3+). Receptors originate from a human donor in good health. Some clones in this sample may be carry-over from other donors' samples.

The V call is TRBV9, the J call TRBJ2-7; absent DNA, TCRdb's TRBD2 call cannot be checked. In germline, CDR1 is SGDLS, CDR2 YYNGEE. The CDR3 loop spans 16 amino acids. CDR3 amino acids: CASSPGLAGSTYEQYF.

The V gene is TRBV7-9, the J gene TRBJ2-7; TCRdb indicates TRBD1, and absent DNA this call remains unverified. There are 15 residues in the CDR3. Germline V gene sequence: CDR1 SEHNR, CDR2 FQNEAQ (reference sequence). CDR3 in amino acids: CASRRHRDTDYEQYF.

This chain uses TRBV28 with TRBJ2-2. The CDR3 loop spans 11 amino acids. The germline gives CDR1 MDHEN, CDR2 SYDVKM. CDR3 protein: CASSWSGELFF. Together with reference TRBV28 and TRBJ2-2, the CDR3 gives the full variable domain: DVKVTQSSRYLVKRTGEKVFLECVQDMDHENMFWYRQDPGLGLRLIYFSYDVKMKEKGDIPEGYSVSREKKERFSLILESASTNQTSMYLCASSWSGELFFGEGSRLTVL.

This sequence joins TRBV15 and TRBJ1-6; TCRdb proposes TRBD1, but this gene call is untestable without DNA. This CDR3 region has 13 residues. CDR1 and CDR2 (germline): LNHNV, YYDKDF (reference sequence). The CDR3 region is CATSDRAYSPLHF.

The chain is built from TRBV2 and TRBJ2-5; lacking DNA, the TRBD1 call made by TCRdb goes unchecked. Germline V gene sequence: CDR1 SNHLY, CDR2 FYNNEI. The CDR3 contains 17 residues. The CDR3 loop is CASLASGTPSGGETQYF.

The chain has TRBV27 and TRBJ2-1; TCRdb selects TRBD1, and the lack of DNA leaves this call unchecked. CDR3 length: 14 amino acids. The V gene's germline CDR1 is MNHEY and CDR2 SMNVEV (reference sequence). The CDR3 sequence is CASSLGGVYNEQFF.

The chain combines TRBV12-3 or TRBV12-4 with TRBJ2-1; TCRdb's D call of TRBD1 is untestable without DNA. The CDR3 sequence is 12 residues long. CDR3 region: CASTLVPNEQFF.

This chain joins TRBV29-1 and TRBJ1-2. Germline loops: CDR1 SQVTM, CDR2 ANQGSEA. The CDR3 consists of 12 residues. The CDR3: CSVLTPNYGYTF. Complete variable domain (other parts from reference TRBV29-1 and TRBJ1-2): SAVISQKPSRDICQRGTSLTIQCQVDSQVTMMFWYRQQPGQSLTLIATANQGSEATYESGFVIDKFPISRPNLTFSTLTVSNMSPEDSSIYLCSVLTPNYGYTFGSGTRLTVV.

This rearrangement joins TRBV6-5 to TRBJ2-7; TCRdb's assignment of TRBD2 cannot be checked, as there is no DNA. Germline values: CDR1 MNHEY, CDR2 SVGAGI. The CDR3 runs to 14 residues. The CDR3 spells CASSPGLGSYEQYF.

J is TRBJ1-1 and V is TRBV20-1; checking the TCRdb D call of TRBD1 is not possible without DNA. Germline CDR1 DFQATT, CDR2 SNEGSKA (reference sequence). The CDR3 consists of 16 residues. This CDR3 reads CSAREGWGQLNTEAFF.

The rearrangement uses TRBV6-2 or TRBV6-3 and TRBJ2-4; TCRdb's D gene call, TRBD1, goes unchecked for lack of DNA. The CDR3 loop spans 12 amino acids. Germline-derived CDR1 and CDR2 are MNHEY and SVGEGT. The CDR3 here is CASSWTGQDQYF.